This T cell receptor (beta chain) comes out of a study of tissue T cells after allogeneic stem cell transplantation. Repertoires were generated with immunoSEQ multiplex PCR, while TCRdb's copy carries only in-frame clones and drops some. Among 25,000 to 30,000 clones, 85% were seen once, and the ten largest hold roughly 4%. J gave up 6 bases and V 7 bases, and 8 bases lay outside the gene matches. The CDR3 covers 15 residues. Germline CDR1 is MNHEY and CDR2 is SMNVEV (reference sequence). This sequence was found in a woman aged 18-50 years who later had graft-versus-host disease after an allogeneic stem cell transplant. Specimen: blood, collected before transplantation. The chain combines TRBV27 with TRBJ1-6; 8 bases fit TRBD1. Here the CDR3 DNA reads TGTGCCAGCAACAAGGGACAGGAGATTAATTCACCCCTCCACTTT. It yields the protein CASNKGQEINSPLHF.